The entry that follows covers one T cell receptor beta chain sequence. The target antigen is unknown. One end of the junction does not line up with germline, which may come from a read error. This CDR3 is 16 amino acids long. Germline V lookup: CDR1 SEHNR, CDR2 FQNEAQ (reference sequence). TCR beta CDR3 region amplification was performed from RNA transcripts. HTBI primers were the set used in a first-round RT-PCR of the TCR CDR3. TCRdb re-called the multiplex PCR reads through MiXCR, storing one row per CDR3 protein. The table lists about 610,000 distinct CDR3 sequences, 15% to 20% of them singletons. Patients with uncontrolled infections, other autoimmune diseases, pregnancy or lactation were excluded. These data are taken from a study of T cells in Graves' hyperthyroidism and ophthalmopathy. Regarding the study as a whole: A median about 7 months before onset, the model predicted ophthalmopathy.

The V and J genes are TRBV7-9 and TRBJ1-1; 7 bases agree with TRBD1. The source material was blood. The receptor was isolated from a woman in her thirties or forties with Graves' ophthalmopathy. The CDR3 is CASSVTRGGTNTKAFF. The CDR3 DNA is TGTGCCAGCAGCGTAACACGAGGGGGCACGAACACTAAAGCTTTCTTT.